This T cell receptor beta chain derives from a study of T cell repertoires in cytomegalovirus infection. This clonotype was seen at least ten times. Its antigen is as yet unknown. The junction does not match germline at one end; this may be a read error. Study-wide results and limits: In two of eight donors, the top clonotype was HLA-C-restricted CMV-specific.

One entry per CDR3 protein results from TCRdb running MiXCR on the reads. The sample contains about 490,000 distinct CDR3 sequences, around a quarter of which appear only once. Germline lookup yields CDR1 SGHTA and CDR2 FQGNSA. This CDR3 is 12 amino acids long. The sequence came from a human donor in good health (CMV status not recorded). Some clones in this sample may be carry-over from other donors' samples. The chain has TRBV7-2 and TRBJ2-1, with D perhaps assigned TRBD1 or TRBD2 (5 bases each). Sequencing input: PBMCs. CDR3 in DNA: TGTGCCAGCAGCTCTCCGGGACCACCGCCTTGCTTC. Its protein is CASSSPGPPPCF.